The 29 T cell receptor beta chains below were found in one sample sequenced in a study of cytomegalovirus exposure and HLA in healthy donors. Libraries were prepared by immunoSEQ multiplex PCR; TCRdb keeps only in-frame clonotypes and omits some of them. The repertoire includes 59,000 or so clones, 89% of them detected once, and roughly 15% sits in the top ten. The sequenced sample was PBMCs. These receptors all stem from a woman aged 18-29 years in good health and CMV-seronegative.

This clone was counted once. V and J are TRBV19 and TRBJ1-1; D not certain. CDR3 length: 13 amino acids. Trimming stripped 6 bases from V and 6 bases from J, with 14 bases between. The germline V gene has CDR1 LNHDA and CDR2 SQIVND (reference sequence). The CDR3: CASRVQFPPEAFF. CDR3 bases: TGTGCCAGTAGGGTACAGTTCCCTCCTGAAGCTTTCTTT.

The DNA of the CDR3 is TGTGCCAGTAGTATATCTGCTAGCGGGAGGTCCTACAATGAGCAGTTCTTC. Its protein is CASSISASGRSYNEQFF. The chain couples TRBV19 to TRBJ2-1, with 11 bases identical to TRBD2. In germline, CDR1 is LNHDA, CDR2 SQIVND (reference sequence). J gave up 1 base and V 2 bases, and 4 bases lay outside the gene matches. This CDR3 region has 17 residues.

The rearrangement uses TRBV5-1 and TRBJ2-7; 8 bases fit TRBD2. This CDR3 comprises 17 residues. Germline CDR1 and CDR2: SGHRS and YFSETQ. Trimming cost V 1 base and J 3 bases; bases outside gene matches: 12. The CDR3 DNA is TGCGCCAGCAGCTTGTTGGTATCGGGGGGGCCGATCTACGAGCAGTACTTC. The encoded protein is CASSLLVSGGPIYEQYF.

This clone was picked up a small number of times. The rearrangement joins TRBV2 to TRBJ2-7; D call uncertain. CDR1 and CDR2 from the germline V gene are SNHLY and FYNNEI. V was clipped by 6 bases and J by 4 bases, with 10 bases between them. CDR3 size: 12 residues. The chain's CDR3 is CASSPKWYEQYF. CDR3 in DNA: TGTGCCAGCAGCCCTAAATGGTACGAGCAGTACTTC.

The chain uses TRBV28 and TRBJ2-3; TRBD2 aligns across 7 bases. There are 16 residues in the CDR3. The V segment lost 5 bases and the J segment 3 bases; nucleotides outside the gene matches: 11. The germline V gene encodes CDR1 MDHEN and CDR2 SYDVKM. For the CDR3, the DNA is TGTGCCAGCAGTCCTGCGTCAGCGGGATTAACAGATACGCAGTATTTT. It specifies CASSPASAGLTDTQYF.

The chain carries TRBV7-6 and TRBJ2-7; 9 bases map to TRBD1. This CDR3 is 16 amino acids long. Germline values: CDR1 SGHVS, CDR2 FNYEAQ. With V trimmed by 6 bases and J by 6 bases, 15 bases remained unmatched. The CDR3 DNA reads as TGTGCCAGCAGTCCGGTTCCCCCACTGACAGGGGGCGAGCAGTACTTC. Translation gives CASSPVPPLTGGEQYF. The full variable domain, rest sourced from reference TRBV7-6 and TRBJ2-7, is GAGVSQSPRYKVTKRGQDVALRCDPISGHVSLYWYRQALGQGPEFLTYFNYEAQQDKSGLPNDRFSAERPEGSISTLTIQRTEQRDSAMYRCASSPVPPLTGGEQYFGPGTRLTVT.

This chain links TRBV10-3 with TRBJ1-2; D gene ambiguous. Germline assignment: CDR1 ENHRY and CDR2 SYGVKD. This CDR3 has 12 amino acids. The germline V and J ends were trimmed by 2 bases and 4 bases, with 5 bases remaining between them. Here the CDR3 DNA reads TGTGCCATCAGTGAGGACATCTATGGCTACACCTTC. Its protein is CAISEDIYGYTF.

This chain uses TRBV5-4 with TRBJ1-1; 7 nucleotides align to TRBD1. The CDR3 is 12 amino acids. CDR1 SGHNT and CDR2 YYREEE come from the germline V gene (reference sequence). Losses at the gene ends were 3 bases for V and 5 bases for J; bases not matched to a gene: 1. CDR3 DNA sequence: TGTGCCAGCAGCTACAGGGGAACTGAAGCTTTCTTT. This translates into CASSYRGTEAFF.

The chain has TRBV19 and TRBJ2-2; a weak D match, TRBD1 (6 bases). The CDR3 runs to 14 residues. CDR1 and CDR2 from the germline V gene are LNHDA and SQIVND (reference sequence). V was cut by 3 bases and J by 1 base, with 6 bases left in between. In nucleotides, the CDR3 is TGTGCCAGTAGTATCAGGGGGAACACCGGGGAGCTGTTTTTT. This gives the protein CASSIRGNTGELFF. Combining the CDR3 with reference TRBV19 and TRBJ2-2 gives the whole variable domain DGGITQSPKYLFRKEGQNVTLSCEQNLNHDAMYWYRQDPGQGLRLIYYSQIVNDFQKGDIAEGYSVSREKKESFPLTVTSAQKNPTAFYLCASSIRGNTGELFFGEGSRLTVL.

This clone was seen a few times. This rearrangement joins TRBV7-6 to TRBJ2-7, with 8 bases aligning to TRBD1. The length of the CDR3 is 16 residues. CDR1 is SGHVS and CDR2 is FNYEAQ in the germline V gene. After removal of 5 bases from V and 1 base from J, the junction contained 10 bases not matched to a gene. CDR3 bases: TGTGCCAGCAGCCCCCAGGGACAGGTAACATCCTACGAGCAGTACTTC. Translated: CASSPQGQVTSYEQYF.

The V call is TRBV2, the J call TRBJ1-2; D is possibly TRBD1 (6 bases). The CDR3 spans 15 residues. In germline, CDR1 is SNHLY, CDR2 FYNNEI. V was trimmed by 6 bases and J by 3 bases, leaving 17 bases between them. CDR3 protein: CASRGQLSVDYGYTF. The CDR3, as DNA: TGTGCCAGCAGAGGACAGCTCTCGGTCGACTATGGCTACACCTTC.

This chain links TRBV2 with TRBJ1-2; D is unresolved. Germline-derived CDR1 and CDR2 are SNHLY and FYNNEI. V lost 5 bases to trimming and J lost 8 bases, with 15 bases between them. This CDR3 region has 13 residues. The CDR3 reads CASSYKYLSGYTF. In DNA, the CDR3 is TGTGCCAGCAGTTACAAATATTTGTCGGGCTACACCTTC. Full variable domain (missing parts from reference TRBV2 and TRBJ1-2): EPEVTQTPSHQVTQMGQEVILRCVPISNHLYFYWYRQILGQKVEFLVSFYNNEISEKSEIFDDQFSVERPDGSNFTLKIRSTKLEDSAMYFCASSYKYLSGYTFGSGTRLTVV.

The V gene is TRBV29-1, the J gene TRBJ2-7; 7 nucleotides align to TRBD1. The germline V gene has CDR1 SQVTM and CDR2 ANQGSEA. The ends lost 0 bases at V and 2 bases at J; junction bases unmatched: 1. This CDR3 spans 13 amino acids. The CDR3 spells CSVEEDRAYEQYF. Here the CDR3 DNA reads TGCAGCGTTGAAGAAGACAGGGCCTACGAGCAGTACTTC.

The chain combines TRBV4-1 with TRBJ2-1, with D possibly TRBD2 on 6 matching bases. Germline V lookup: CDR1 MGHRA, CDR2 YSYEKL. Trimming removed 1 base from V and 8 bases from J, with 15 bases in between. This CDR3 has 15 amino acids. The CDR3 here is CASSQVGSPGDEQFF. CDR3 sequence (DNA): TGCGCCAGCAGCCAAGTCGGGAGTCCCGGGGATGAGCAGTTCTTC.

The chain has TRBV19 and TRBJ2-7; weak D call: TRBD1 (7 bases). Between the trimmed V and J ends, which lost 7 bases and 5 bases, there was a span of 18 bases. The CDR3 has 14 residues. CDR1 LNHDA and CDR2 SQIVND come from the germline V gene (reference sequence). The CDR3 region is CASKRDREENEQYF. The CDR3 nucleotides read TGTGCCAGTAAGAGAGACAGGGAGGAGAACGAGCAGTACTTC. The variable domain in full, completed from reference TRBV19 and TRBJ2-7, reads DGGITQSPKYLFRKEGQNVTLSCEQNLNHDAMYWYRQDPGQGLRLIYYSQIVNDFQKGDIAEGYSVSREKKESFPLTVTSAQKNPTAFYLCASKRDREENEQYFGPGTRLTVT.

The chain uses TRBV28 and TRBJ1-5, with D possibly matching TRBD1 (5 bases). Germline CDR1 MDHEN, CDR2 SYDVKM. The CDR3 runs to 15 residues. Trimming stripped 6 bases from V and 0 bases from J, with 12 bases between. CDR3 loop: CASRGGRSSNQPQHF. The DNA for the CDR3 is TGTGCCAGCAGGGGGGGACGGAGTAGCAATCAGCCCCAGCATTTT.

The chain couples TRBV5-8 to TRBJ1-3; D remains unclear. The ends were cut back, 0 bases at V and 0 bases at J, with 7 bases in the middle. CDR3 length: 15 residues. CDR1 and CDR2 (germline): SGHTS, YDEGEE. DNA for the CDR3: TGTGCCAGCAGCTTGGGGGCCAGCTCTGGAAACACCATATATTTT. Translating gives CASSLGASSGNTIYF.

This sequence joins TRBV25-1 and TRBJ2-2; 12 bases line up with TRBD2. The CDR3 totals 15 residues. Germline lookup yields CDR1 MGHDK and CDR2 SYGVNS. The V segment lost 4 bases and the J segment 4 bases; nucleotides outside the gene matches: 1. The CDR3 protein is CASSVLAGGTGELFF. The CDR3 DNA reads TGTGCCAGCAGTGTACTAGCGGGGGGCACCGGGGAGCTGTTTTTT.

The chain links TRBV5-1 to TRBJ2-3; 11 nucleotides agree with TRBD2. Trimming at V came to 5 bases and at J to 1 base, leaving 3 bases not matched to a gene. This CDR3 is built from 15 residues. In germline, CDR1 is SGHRS, CDR2 YFSETQ. In nucleotides, the CDR3 is TGCGCCAGCAGTAGGGGACTAGCGGGCACAGATACGCAGTATTTT. Encoded protein: CASSRGLAGTDTQYF.

This clone was observed a single time. V gene TRBV5-1 combines with J gene TRBJ1-5, with 10 bases aligning to TRBD1. The trim removed 7 bases at V and 4 bases at J, leaving 14 bases unmatched. The germline gives CDR1 SGHRS, CDR2 YFSETQ. This CDR3 contains 17 residues. The CDR3 sequence is CASRTGTGDIGNQPQHF. Here the CDR3 DNA reads TGCGCCAGCCGTACCGGGACAGGGGACATAGGTAATCAGCCCCAGCATTTT.

The chain joins TRBV30 to TRBJ2-1; weak D call: TRBD2 (5 bases). Between the trimmed V and J ends, which lost 5 bases and 6 bases, there was a span of 11 bases. Germline V gene lookup returns CDR1 GTSNPN and CDR2 SVGIG (reference sequence). The CDR3 has 12 residues. The CDR3 reads CAWSTRPNEQFF. In DNA form, the CDR3 reads TGTGCCTGGTCAACTAGGCCCAATGAGCAGTTCTTC.

The CDR3 nucleotides are TGTGCCAGCAGCCAGGGGTCGACAGCACCCCTCCACTTT. This gives the protein CASSQGSTAPLHF. The chain joins TRBV7-8 to TRBJ1-6, with a possible D match to TRBD1 (6 bases). Between the trimmed V and J ends, which lost 5 bases and 11 bases, there was a span of 13 bases. The V gene's germline CDR1 is SGHVS and CDR2 FQNEAQ. The CDR3 has 13 amino acids.

This chain uses TRBV18 with TRBJ2-3; TRBD2 is a possible D gene (6 bases). V was cut by 4 bases and J by 2 bases, with 19 bases left in between. The CDR3 has 17 residues. The germline CDR1 and CDR2 sequences are KGHSH and LQKENI. CDR3 DNA: TGTGCCAGCTCACTCCGTTTTGGGCGGGAAACCACAGATACGCAGTATTTT. It translates to CASSLRFGRETTDTQYF.

The genes are TRBV30 and TRBJ2-7, with 10 bases matching TRBD2. V lost 4 bases, J lost 4 bases, and 7 bases stayed unmatched. The germline V gene has CDR1 GTSNPN and CDR2 SVGIG (reference sequence). The CDR3 spans 14 residues. CDR3: CAWTLRTSGYEQYF. CDR3 bases: TGTGCCTGGACCCTAAGGACTAGCGGATACGAGCAGTACTTC.

The chain uses TRBV28 and TRBJ2-1; D remains ambiguous. The V end lost 5 bases, the J end lost 0 bases, and 17 bases lay between the germline ends. This CDR3 is 17 amino acids long. The V gene's germline CDR1 is MDHEN and CDR2 SYDVKM. The CDR3 protein is CASSPRYGPSSYNEQFF. CDR3 nucleotide sequence: TGTGCCAGCAGTCCGCGCTATGGGCCGAGCTCCTACAATGAGCAGTTCTTC.

This chain links TRBV14 with TRBJ1-1; TRBD1 is a possible D gene (5 bases). V was cut by 6 bases and J by 7 bases, with 9 bases left in between. Germline V gene data show CDR1 as SGHDN and CDR2 as FVKESK. This CDR3 region has 11 residues. This chain's CDR3 is CASRAGNEAFF. The CDR3 nucleotides read TGTGCCAGCAGGGCAGGGAATGAAGCTTTCTTT.

The chain recombines TRBV19 with TRBJ2-7; 8 bases line up with TRBD1. Germline V gene data show CDR1 as LNHDA and CDR2 as SQIVND (reference sequence). Trimming took 10 bases from V and 7 from J; bases not matched to a gene: 15. This CDR3 is built from 14 residues. Here the CDR3 DNA reads TGTGCCACCAAGGGGGCAGGGGGCGCGGGGGAGCAGTACTTC. Protein sequence: CATKGAGGAGEQYF.

This clone came up a few times. The chain couples TRBV11-2 to TRBJ1-4; D gene uncertain. CDR1 and CDR2 from the germline V gene are SGHAT and FQNNGV. The CDR3 is 14 residues long. Trimming cost V 4 bases and J 3 bases, with 9 bases left between them. The CDR3 is CASSSRSANEKLFF. DNA for the CDR3: TGTGCCAGCAGCTCCAGAAGTGCTAATGAAAAACTGTTTTTT.

The chain couples TRBV2 to TRBJ2-7, with TRBD2 identical over 9 bases. V lost 6 bases and J lost 6; bases outside the gene matches: 9. Germline V lookup: CDR1 SNHLY, CDR2 FYNNEI. The CDR3 is 14 residues long. CDR3 protein: CASSISGSPPEQYF. The CDR3 nucleotides are TGTGCCAGCAGCATTAGCGGGAGCCCCCCCGAGCAGTACTTC. The full variable domain, completed using reference TRBV2 and TRBJ2-7, is EPEVTQTPSHQVTQMGQEVILRCVPISNHLYFYWYRQILGQKVEFLVSFYNNEISEKSEIFDDQFSVERPDGSNFTLKIRSTKLEDSAMYFCASSISGSPPEQYFGPGTRLTVT.